Below, 26 T cell receptor beta chains from the same sample are listed, as sequenced in a study of T cell responses to AZD1222 COVID-19 vaccine. The repertoire was sequenced with immunoSEQ multiplex PCR; TCRdb's copy has only in-frame clones and lacks some. This table holds some 150,000 clones, nearly 95% found once. Sequenced material: peripheral blood, taken 28 days after the second AZD1222 dose. These receptors came from an adult who received the AZD1222 COVID-19 vaccine.

The sample holds one count of this clone. The chain joins TRBV29-1 to TRBJ2-3, with a possible D match to TRBD1 (5 bases). V lost 3 bases and J lost 0, with 10 bases in between. The germline V gene has CDR1 SQVTM and CDR2 ANQGSEA. The CDR3 is 14 amino acids. The CDR3 bases are TGCAGCGTTGACCGACAGACTAGCACAGATACGCAGTATTTT. It yields the protein CSVDRQTSTDTQYF.

The V gene is TRBV28, the J gene TRBJ1-2, with 9 bases that match TRBD1. V shed 7 bases and J 8 bases; nucleotides not matched to a gene: 8. Germline-derived CDR1 and CDR2 are MDHEN and SYDVKM. The CDR3 is made up of 13 amino acids. The CDR3 sequence is CASTHPDRGGYTF. CDR3 nucleotides: TGTGCCAGCACCCATCCGGACAGGGGAGGCTACACCTTC.

The J gene is TRBJ2-2, the V gene TRBV11-2; 9 nucleotides agree with TRBD1. After removal of 4 bases from V and 5 bases from J, the junction contained 17 bases not matched to a gene. CDR3 size: 19 residues. Per the germline V gene, CDR1 is SGHAT and CDR2 is FQNNGV. DNA of the CDR3: TGTGCCAGCAGCTCGCACCTCCCATCCGGGACAGGGCGTACCGGGGAGCTGTTTTTT. Translating gives CASSSHLPSGTGRTGELFF.

This rearrangement joins TRBV12-3 or TRBV12-4 to TRBJ2-1, with 8 positions matching TRBD1. J lost 6 bases, V lost 5 bases, and 3 bases had no gene match. The length of the CDR3 is 13 residues. CDR3 sequence reads: CASSPRGLNEQFF. The CDR3 nucleotides are TGTGCCAGCAGTCCCAGGGGGCTCAATGAGCAGTTCTTC.

The V gene is TRBV7-3, the J gene TRBJ2-1, with 10 bases that match TRBD2. The germline V gene has CDR1 SGHTA and CDR2 FQGTGA. The CDR3 covers 14 residues. Germline trimming cut 5 bases from V and 5 bases from J; bases unmatched to any gene: 3. The CDR3: CASSRLAGDNEQFF. The CDR3 bases are TGTGCCAGCAGCCGACTAGCGGGCGACAATGAGCAGTTCTTC.

The J gene is TRBJ1-1, the V gene TRBV29-1; no firm D call. The CDR3 loop spans 13 amino acids. From germline, CDR1 is SQVTM and CDR2 ANQGSEA. V was clipped by 4 bases and J by 6 bases, with 15 bases between them. CDR3 region: CSVAVAAGAEAFF. Written as DNA, the CDR3 is TGCAGCGTTGCTGTGGCGGCCGGGGCTGAAGCTTTCTTT.

The rearrangement links TRBV30 to TRBJ2-7; D ambiguous. The length of the CDR3 is 13 residues. V was cut by 2 bases and J by 2 bases, with 10 bases left in between. The V gene's germline CDR1 is GTSNPN and CDR2 SVGIG (reference sequence). In nucleotides, the CDR3 is TGTGCCTGGAGTCGAACCCGGGCCTACGAGCAGTACTTC. Translation: CAWSRTRAYEQYF.

This chain's CDR3 is CASNYRDTSNSPLHF. DNA of the CDR3: TGTGCCAGCAACTACCGGGACACTAGTAATTCACCCCTCCACTTT. The chain combines TRBV28 with TRBJ1-6; TRBD1 might be the D (6 bases). CDR1 and CDR2 from the germline V gene are MDHEN and SYDVKM. V was clipped by 7 bases and J by 6 bases, with 16 bases between them. The CDR3 sequence is 15 residues long.

CDR3 sequence (DNA): TGTGCCAGCAGTTCCTCCTACGAGCAGTACTTC. Translated, it gives CASSSSYEQYF. The chain joins TRBV27 to TRBJ2-7; the D is unclear. The CDR3 has 11 residues. V was clipped by 4 bases and J by 0 bases, with 1 base between them. Germline CDR1 is MNHEY and CDR2 is SMNVEV (reference sequence).

This clone was observed a single time. V and J are TRBV6-6 and TRBJ1-6; D is possibly TRBD1 (6 bases). The CDR3 loop spans 14 amino acids. Trimming pared 2 bases from V and 5 bases from J, leaving 7 bases between. Germline V lookup: CDR1 MNHNY, CDR2 SVGAGI (reference sequence). Written as DNA, the CDR3 is TGTGCCAGCAGTTACGCAGGGGATAATTCACCCCTCCACTTT. Translated, it gives CASSYAGDNSPLHF.

The chain couples TRBV5-6 to TRBJ2-5; 7 positions match TRBD2. Looked up from germline, CDR1 is SGHDT and CDR2 is YYEEEE. The V segment lost 2 bases and the J segment 1 base; nucleotides outside the gene matches: 5. The CDR3 totals 15 residues. The CDR3 reads CASSLPPSGQETQYF. The CDR3 nucleotides are TGTGCCAGCAGCTTACCCCCTAGCGGCCAAGAGACCCAGTACTTC.

V is TRBV5-1 and J is TRBJ2-1, with 7 bases that match TRBD2. The V gene end was trimmed by 1 base and the J gene end by 12 bases; junction bases not matched to a gene: 7. The CDR3 has 13 amino acids. CDR1 and CDR2 (germline): SGHRS, YFSETQ. CDR3 in amino acids: CASSLLAGDRQFF. The CDR3 nucleotides read TGCGCCAGCAGCTTGCTTGCGGGAGATAGGCAGTTCTTC.

This chain links TRBV6-5 with TRBJ1-1, with TRBD1 as a possible D gene (5 bases). Trimming took 6 bases from V and 4 from J, leaving 12 bases between them. Per the germline V gene, CDR1 is MNHEY and CDR2 is SVGAGI. The CDR3 covers 13 residues. This CDR3 reads CASRNGGTTEAFF. CDR3 bases: TGTGCCAGCAGGAATGGTGGGACCACTGAAGCTTTCTTT.

This clone was detected many times. This rearrangement joins TRBV28 to TRBJ1-4; D unresolved. The CDR3 is 12 residues long. V lost 6 bases, J lost 7 bases, and 9 bases lay in between. Germline V lookup: CDR1 MDHEN, CDR2 SYDVKM. CDR3 DNA: TGTGCCAGCAGGGAGGGAAGTGAAAAACTGTTTTTT. Translation: CASREGSEKLFF.

The V and J genes are TRBV6-5 and TRBJ2-1, with D perhaps TRBD1 or TRBD2 (5 bases each). Deletions cut 5 bases from V and 3 bases from J, with 8 bases between. The germline V gene encodes CDR1 MNHEY and CDR2 SVGAGI. The CDR3 is made up of 13 amino acids. The CDR3 is CASSRDVYNEQFF. The CDR3 DNA sequence: TGTGCCAGCAGTCGGGACGTCTACAATGAGCAGTTCTTC.

This chain uses TRBV29-1 with TRBJ1-1, with a weak D call TRBD1 (6 bases). CDR3 length equals 12 residues. V lost 5 bases to trimming and J lost 4 bases, with 11 bases between them. Looked up from germline, CDR1 is SQVTM and CDR2 is ANQGSEA. The CDR3 protein is CSVQGGTTEAFF. The CDR3 DNA reads TGCAGCGTTCAAGGGGGGACCACTGAAGCTTTCTTT.

The chain recombines TRBV21-1 with TRBJ2-7; the table's D call of TRBD1 was not tested on the DNA. TRBV21-1 is designated a pseudogene. There are 11 residues in the CDR3. The CDR3 sequence is CASRQGYEQYF. The CDR3, as DNA: TGTGCCAGTCGACAGGGTTACGAGCAGTACTTC.

This chain's CDR3 is CASRSQGRSNQPQHF. In nucleotides, the CDR3 is TGTGCCAGCAGGTCACAGGGGAGGAGCAATCAGCCCCAGCATTTT. The chain couples TRBV28 to TRBJ1-5; TRBD1 matches at 7 bases. V shed 6 bases and J 1 base; nucleotides not matched to a gene: 6. The CDR3 consists of 15 residues. Germline lookup yields CDR1 MDHEN and CDR2 SYDVKM.

CDR3: CASSPRGGTGELFF. DNA of the CDR3: TGTGCCAGCAGTCCCCGGGGGGGGACCGGGGAGCTGTTTTTT. This rearrangement joins TRBV6-6 to TRBJ2-2; the match to TRBD2 covers 8 bases. CDR1 and CDR2 from the germline V gene are MNHNY and SVGAGI (reference sequence). The CDR3 is made up of 14 amino acids. The junction had 4 bases not matched to a gene; V was cut back by 5 bases and J by 5 bases.

The chain links TRBV18 to TRBJ2-7, with 9 positions matching TRBD1. With 6 bases clipped from V and 0 bases from J, the junction kept 6 bases outside the gene matches. This CDR3 is built from 15 residues. The germline V gene encodes CDR1 KGHSH and CDR2 LQKENI. As DNA, the CDR3 is TGTGCCAGCTCTCAGGGACAGGGAAACTCCTACGAGCAGTACTTC. This codes for CASSQGQGNSYEQYF.

The chain links TRBV27 to TRBJ2-1; 7 bases align to TRBD1. The CDR3 runs to 19 residues. V shed 2 bases and J 0 bases; nucleotides not matched to a gene: 13. Germline assignment: CDR1 MNHEY and CDR2 SMNVEV (reference sequence). CDR3 nucleotides: TGTGCCAGCAGTTTAACAGGGGAAGGGGCCCAGAGCTCCTACAATGAGCAGTTCTTC. Translation gives CASSLTGEGAQSSYNEQFF.

The chain has TRBV13 and TRBJ1-2, with D tentatively TRBD1 (5 bases). In germline, CDR1 is PRHDT, CDR2 FYEKMQ (reference sequence). V lost 5 bases and J 3 bases, leaving 10 bases between the germline ends. There are 13 residues in the CDR3. Here the CDR3 DNA reads TGTGCCAGCAGCCCCTGGACACACTATGGCTACACCTTC. Translating it yields CASSPWTHYGYTF.

The table lists this clone with a few counts. The V gene is TRBV19, the J gene TRBJ1-5; D is perhaps TRBD1 (6 bases). The V gene's germline CDR1 is LNHDA and CDR2 SQIVND (reference sequence). Deletions cut 3 bases from V and 6 bases from J, with 12 bases between. The CDR3 covers 14 residues. CDR3 nucleotides: TGTGCCAGTAGTATTCCAGGGGATGGTCAGCCCCAGCATTTT. Translation: CASSIPGDGQPQHF.

The genes are TRBV6-2 or TRBV6-3 and TRBJ1-1; 7 nucleotides agree with TRBD1. This CDR3 is built from 14 residues. The germline gives CDR1 MNHEY, CDR2 SVGEGT. V gave up 5 bases and J gave up 2 bases; unmatched junction bases: 5. The CDR3 bases are TGTGCCAGCAGTCGACAGGGAGGAAACACTGAAGCTTTCTTT. This gives the protein CASSRQGGNTEAFF.

This chain uses TRBV28 with TRBJ1-2, with 8 bases lining up with TRBD1. There are 15 residues in the CDR3. V lost 5 bases to trimming and J lost 4 bases; unmatched junction nucleotides: 9. In germline, CDR1 is MDHEN, CDR2 SYDVKM. CDR3 in amino acids: CASSTEGTGSYGYTF. CDR3 nucleotide sequence: TGTGCCAGCAGTACCGAGGGGACAGGATCCTATGGCTACACCTTC.

The chain recombines TRBV21-1 with TRBJ2-7. TRBV21-1 is a recognized pseudogene. The CDR3 has 16 residues. This chain's CDR3 is CASSIPHSTGDYEQYF. Written as DNA, the CDR3 is TGTGCCAGCAGCATCCCCCACTCTACGGGCGACTACGAGCAGTACTTC.